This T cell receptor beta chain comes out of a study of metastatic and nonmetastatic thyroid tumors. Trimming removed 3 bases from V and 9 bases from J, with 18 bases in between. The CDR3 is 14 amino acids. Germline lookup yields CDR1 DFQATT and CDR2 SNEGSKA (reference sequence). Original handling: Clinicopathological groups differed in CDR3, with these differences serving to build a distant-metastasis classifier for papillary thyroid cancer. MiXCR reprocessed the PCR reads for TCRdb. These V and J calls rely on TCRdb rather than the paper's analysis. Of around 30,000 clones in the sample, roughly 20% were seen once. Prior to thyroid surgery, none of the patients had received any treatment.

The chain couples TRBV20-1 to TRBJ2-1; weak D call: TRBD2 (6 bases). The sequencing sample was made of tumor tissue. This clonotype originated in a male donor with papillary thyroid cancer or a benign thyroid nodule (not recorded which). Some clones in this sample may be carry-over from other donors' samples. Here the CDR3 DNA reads TGCAGTGCTAGCGGCGGGATGGCCCTCTGTGAGCAGTTCTTC. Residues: CSASGGMALCEQFF.